The rows below give T cell receptor beta chains drawn from one sample of a study of blood T cells in healthy people across ages. TCRdb called the 5' RACE reads again in MiXCR, with one record for every CDR3 protein. Of approximately 780,000 distinct CDR3 sequences listed, around a quarter were seen once; the top ten hold over 2.5%. These same records also appear under a second study, on T cells of mothers and their children.

Sequencing was done on a sample of blood. The receptor source for this set is a boy younger than 18 in good health. Each CDR3 is given with its conserved first and last residue. D genes are given only for firm matches. The size of a clone is reported for some rows only, either as once, few or many, or as a class for expanded clones.

clone size | J gene | V gene | D gene | CDR3 length | CDR3 DNA | CDR3 protein
many | TRBJ2-1 | TRBV20-1 | TRBD2 | 16 | TGCAGTGCCGGAGGGTTGCTAGCGGGGGCAATCAGTGGGCAGTTCTTC | CSAGGLLAGAISGQFF
few | TRBJ1-6 | TRBV4-1 | TRBD1 | 17 | TGCGCCAGCAGCCAGATCCTCGAGACAGGGTCAAATTCACCCCTCCACTTT | CASSQILETGSNSPLHF
few | TRBJ2-5 | TRBV5-5 | . | 15 | TGTGCCAGCAGCTTGGGGCACAGCGTCCAAGAGACCCAGTACTTC | CASSLGHSVQETQYF
few | TRBJ1-3 | TRBV4-1 | TRBD1 | 15 | TGCGCCAGCAGCCAAAGGGGACAGGGAGGAAACACCATATATTTT | CASSQRGQGGNTIYF
. | TRBJ2-5 | TRBV30 | . | 14 | TGTGCCTGGAGTCATTATATGGGCAGAAAGACCCAGTACTTC | CAWSHYMGRKTQYF
few | TRBJ2-1 | TRBV18 | . | 17 | TGTGCCAGCTCACCACGGAACGCCGTTAGCTCCTACAATGAGCAGTTCTTC | CASSPRNAVSSYNEQFF
. | TRBJ2-5 | TRBV5-6 | TRBD1 | 15 | TGTGCCAGCAGCCTCCGGGACAGGGTTATCGAGATGCAGTACTTC | CASSLRDRVIEMQYF
. | TRBJ1-2 | TRBV2 | . | 13 | TGTGCCAGCACAGGGGTGAGGGACTATGGCTACACCTTC | CASTGVRDYGYTF
few | TRBJ1-5 | TRBV2 | . | 16 | TGTGCCAGCAGTGAAGTGATGGGGCCTAGCAATCAGCCCCAGCATTTT | CASSEVMGPSNQPQHF
many | TRBJ2-5 | TRBV12-3/TRBV12-4 | TRBD2 | 15 | TGTGCCAGCAGCCGCGGGGGGGACAAGGGAGAGACCCAGTACTTC | CASSRGGDKGETQYF
. | TRBJ2-5 | TRBV2 | TRBD1 | 15 | TGTGCCAGCAGCCTCCGGGACAGGGGGCCTGAGACCCAGTACTTC | CASSLRDRGPETQYF
. | TRBJ2-3 | TRBV5-1 | . | 15 | TGCGCCAGTAGGGAGGAGACATCTAGCACAGATACGCAGTATTTT | CASREETSSTDTQYF
. | TRBJ2-3 | TRBV5-1 | . | 15 | TGCGCCAGCAGCTTGGGGGGGGCCGGACCAGATACGCAGTATTTT | CASSLGGAGPDTQYF
. | TRBJ1-2 | TRBV5-1 | TRBD1 | 16 | TGCGCCAGCAGCTCACAGGGGGCGCTTGGTAACTATGGCTACACCTTC | CASSSQGALGNYGYTF
. | TRBJ2-3 | TRBV12-3/TRBV12-4 | . | 11 | TGTGCCAGCGGTGTCTCAGATGCGCAGTATTTT | CASGVSDAQYF
. | TRBJ2-5 | TRBV6-1 | TRBD1 | 14 | TGTGCCAGCAGTGTCGGGACAGGGAAGGAGACCCAGTACTTC | CASSVGTGKETQYF